The clone carrying this T cell receptor (beta chain) was seen once. This sample was included in a study of PD-L1 blockade in urothelial cancer. Documented time point: pretreatment peripheral blood. The repertoire was sequenced with immunoSEQ multiplex PCR; TCRdb's copy has only in-frame clones and lacks some. The table shows tens of thousands of clones, with 65% to 85% occurring only once. V was trimmed by 4 bases and J by 3 bases, leaving 15 bases between them. Germline CDR1 and CDR2: SQVTM and ANQGSEA. The CDR3 has 14 amino acids. V and J are TRBV29-1 and TRBJ1-2, with a weak D call TRBD1 (6 bases). The sequence came from a woman in her sixties or seventies with urothelial cancer. The sequences come from PBMCs, collected around atezolizumab (anti-PD-L1) treatment. CDR3 region: CSVGPLAGDYGYTF. As DNA, the CDR3 is TGCAGCGTTGGCCCTTTGGCAGGGGACTATGGCTACACCTTC. The full variable domain, its missing parts supplied by reference TRBV29-1 and TRBJ1-2, is SAVISQKPSRDICQRGTSLTIQCQVDSQVTMMFWYRQQPGQSLTLIATANQGSEATYESGFVIDKFPISRPNLTFSTLTVSNMSPEDSSIYLCSVGPLAGDYGYTFGSGTRLTVV.